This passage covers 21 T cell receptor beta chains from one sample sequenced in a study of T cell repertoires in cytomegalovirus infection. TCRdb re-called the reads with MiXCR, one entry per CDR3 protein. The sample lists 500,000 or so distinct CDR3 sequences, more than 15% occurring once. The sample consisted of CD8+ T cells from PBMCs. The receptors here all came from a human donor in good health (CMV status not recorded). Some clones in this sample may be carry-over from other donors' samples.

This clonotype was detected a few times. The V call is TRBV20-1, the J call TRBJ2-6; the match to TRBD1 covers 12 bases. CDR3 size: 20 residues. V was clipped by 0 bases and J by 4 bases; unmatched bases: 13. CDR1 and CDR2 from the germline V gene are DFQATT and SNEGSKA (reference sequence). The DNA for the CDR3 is TGCAGTGCTAGAGATCTGTTAGGGACAGGGGGCGGTTCAGGGGCCAACGTCCTGACTTTC. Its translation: CSARDLLGTGGGSGANVLTF.

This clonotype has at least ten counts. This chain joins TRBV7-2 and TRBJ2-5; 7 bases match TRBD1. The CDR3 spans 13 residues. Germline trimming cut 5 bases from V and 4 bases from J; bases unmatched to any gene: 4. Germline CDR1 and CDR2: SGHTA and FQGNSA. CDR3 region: CASSLNRGETQYF. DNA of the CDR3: TGTGCCAGCAGCCTAAACAGGGGAGAGACCCAGTACTTC.

The CDR3 region has the DNA TGCGCCAGCAAAGAGGGGGGCACTGAAGCTTTCTTT. Translation: CASKEGGTEAFF. The chain uses TRBV5-1 and TRBJ1-1; possibly TRBD1 for D (6 bases). Germline lookup yields CDR1 SGHRS and CDR2 YFSETQ. V lost 6 bases and J lost 4, with 10 bases in between. The CDR3 is 12 amino acids.

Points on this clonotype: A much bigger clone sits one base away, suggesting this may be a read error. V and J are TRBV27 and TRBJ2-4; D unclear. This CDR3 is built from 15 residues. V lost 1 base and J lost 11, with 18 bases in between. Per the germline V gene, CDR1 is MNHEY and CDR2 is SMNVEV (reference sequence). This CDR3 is CASSLWAAGNDFQYF. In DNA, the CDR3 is TGTGCCAGCAGTTTATGGGCGGCCGGCAATGACTTTCAGTACTTC.

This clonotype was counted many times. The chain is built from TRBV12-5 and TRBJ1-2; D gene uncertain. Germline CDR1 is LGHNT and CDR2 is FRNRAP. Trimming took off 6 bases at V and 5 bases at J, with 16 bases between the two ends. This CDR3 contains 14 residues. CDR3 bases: TGTGCTAGTGGCGTACATGCCTTTTGGTATGGCTACACCTTC. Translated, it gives CASGVHAFWYGYTF.

Here the CDR3 DNA reads TGTGCCAGCAGCCCTCGACAGGGAGAGGTCCAGGCCCAGTACTTC. This codes for CASSPRQGEVQAQYF. The chain is built from TRBV4-2 and TRBJ2-5, with 7 bases lining up with TRBD1. The CDR3 is made up of 15 amino acids. Germline CDR1 and CDR2: LGHNA and YNFKEQ. V lost 4 bases to trimming and J lost 9 bases; unmatched junction nucleotides: 14.

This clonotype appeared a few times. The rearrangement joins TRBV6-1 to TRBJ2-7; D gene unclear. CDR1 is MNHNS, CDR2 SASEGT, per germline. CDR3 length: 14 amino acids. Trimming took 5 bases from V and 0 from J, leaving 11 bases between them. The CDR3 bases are TGTGCCAGCAGTTCCCTAGGTAGCTCCTACGAGCAGTACTTC. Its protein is CASSSLGSSYEQYF.

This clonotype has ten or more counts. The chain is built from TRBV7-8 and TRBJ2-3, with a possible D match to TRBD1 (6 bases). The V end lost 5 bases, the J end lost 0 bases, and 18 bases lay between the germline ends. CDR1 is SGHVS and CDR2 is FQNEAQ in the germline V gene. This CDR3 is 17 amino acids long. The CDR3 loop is CASSPTGPFSSTDTQYF. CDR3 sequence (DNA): TGTGCCAGCAGCCCGACAGGTCCCTTTTCTAGCACAGATACGCAGTATTTT.

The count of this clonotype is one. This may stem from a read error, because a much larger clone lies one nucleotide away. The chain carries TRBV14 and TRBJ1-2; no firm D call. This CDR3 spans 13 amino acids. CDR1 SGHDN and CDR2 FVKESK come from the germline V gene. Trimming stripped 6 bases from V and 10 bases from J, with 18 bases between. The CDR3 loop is CASSPTLANVYTF. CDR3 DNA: TGTGCCAGCAGTCCAACCTTGGCCAATGTCTACACCTTC.

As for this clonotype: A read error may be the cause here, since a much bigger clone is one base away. The CDR3 is CASSLMQNTEAFF. The CDR3 coding sequence is TGTGCCAGCAGCTTAATGCAGAACACTGAAGCTTTCTTT. The chain is built from TRBV7-3 and TRBJ1-1; unclear D gene. The CDR3 is made up of 13 amino acids. V was cut by 1 base and J by 1 base, with 4 bases left in between. Per the germline V gene, CDR1 is SGHTA and CDR2 is FQGTGA.

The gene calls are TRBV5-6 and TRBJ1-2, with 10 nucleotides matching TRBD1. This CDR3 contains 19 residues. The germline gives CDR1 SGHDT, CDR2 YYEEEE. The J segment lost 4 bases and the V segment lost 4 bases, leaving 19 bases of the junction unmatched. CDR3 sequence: CASSLGQGLETVAGYGYTF. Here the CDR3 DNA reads TGTGCCAGCAGCCTGGGACAGGGGCTAGAAACCGTAGCGGGCTATGGCTACACCTTC.

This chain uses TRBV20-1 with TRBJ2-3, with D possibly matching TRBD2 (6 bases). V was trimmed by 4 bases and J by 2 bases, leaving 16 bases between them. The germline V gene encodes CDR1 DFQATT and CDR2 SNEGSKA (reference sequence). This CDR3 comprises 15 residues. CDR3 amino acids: CSANSGERPTDTQYF. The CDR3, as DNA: TGCAGTGCTAACTCGGGAGAGAGACCCACAGATACGCAGTATTTT.

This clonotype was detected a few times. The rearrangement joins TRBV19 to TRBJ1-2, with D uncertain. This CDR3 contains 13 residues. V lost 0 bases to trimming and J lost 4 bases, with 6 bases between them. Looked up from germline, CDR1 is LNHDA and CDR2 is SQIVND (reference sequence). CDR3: CASSIDSSYGYTF. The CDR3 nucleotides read TGTGCCAGTAGTATAGACAGCTCCTATGGCTACACCTTC.

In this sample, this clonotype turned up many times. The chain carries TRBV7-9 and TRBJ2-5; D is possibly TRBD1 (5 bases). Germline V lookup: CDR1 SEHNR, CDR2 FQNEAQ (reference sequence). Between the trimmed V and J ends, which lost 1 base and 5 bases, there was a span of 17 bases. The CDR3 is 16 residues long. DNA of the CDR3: TGTGCCAGCAGCTTAGTTGACCCTAGGGGATCGGAGACCCAGTACTTC. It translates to CASSLVDPRGSETQYF.

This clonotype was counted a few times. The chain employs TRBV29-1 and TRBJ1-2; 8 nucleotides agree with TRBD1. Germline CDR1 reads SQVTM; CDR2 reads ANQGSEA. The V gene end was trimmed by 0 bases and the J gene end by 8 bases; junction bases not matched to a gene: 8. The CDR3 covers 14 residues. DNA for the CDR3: TGCAGCGTTGAAGAGGAGGTGACAGGGGTGGGCTACACCTTC. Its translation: CSVEEEVTGVGYTF.

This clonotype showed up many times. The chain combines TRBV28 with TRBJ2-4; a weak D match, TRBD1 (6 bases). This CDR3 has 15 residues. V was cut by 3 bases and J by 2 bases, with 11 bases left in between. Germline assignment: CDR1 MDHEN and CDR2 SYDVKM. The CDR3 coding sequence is TGTGCCAGCAGTTTGTGGGACACCTCCAAAAACATTCAGTACTTC. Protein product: CASSLWDTSKNIQYF.

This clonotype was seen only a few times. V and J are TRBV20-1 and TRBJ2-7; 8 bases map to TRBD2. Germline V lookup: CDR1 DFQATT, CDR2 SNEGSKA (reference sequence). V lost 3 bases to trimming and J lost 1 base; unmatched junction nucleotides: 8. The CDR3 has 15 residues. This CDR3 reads CSASDVVAGSYEQYF. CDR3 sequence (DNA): TGCAGTGCTAGTGACGTTGTAGCGGGGTCCTACGAGCAGTACTTC.

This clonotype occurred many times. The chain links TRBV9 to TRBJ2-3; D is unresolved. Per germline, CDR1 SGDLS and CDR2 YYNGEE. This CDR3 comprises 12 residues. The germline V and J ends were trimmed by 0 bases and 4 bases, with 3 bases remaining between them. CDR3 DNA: TGTGCCAGCAGCGTAGGGTCAGATACGCAGTATTTT. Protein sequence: CASSVGSDTQYF.

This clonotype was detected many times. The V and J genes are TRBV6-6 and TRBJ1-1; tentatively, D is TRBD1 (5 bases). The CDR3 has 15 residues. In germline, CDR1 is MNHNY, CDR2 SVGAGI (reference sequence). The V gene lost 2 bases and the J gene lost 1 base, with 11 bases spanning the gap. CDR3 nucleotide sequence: TGTGCCAGCAGTTACGGGGGAGGAGCGAACACTGAAGCTTTCTTT. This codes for CASSYGGGANTEAFF.

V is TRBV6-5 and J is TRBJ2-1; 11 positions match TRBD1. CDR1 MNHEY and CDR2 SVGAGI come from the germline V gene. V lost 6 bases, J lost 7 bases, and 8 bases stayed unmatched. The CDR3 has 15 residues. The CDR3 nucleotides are TGTGCCAGCAGCCGGACAGGGGGCGTTTATAATGAGCAGTTCTTC. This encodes CASSRTGGVYNEQFF.

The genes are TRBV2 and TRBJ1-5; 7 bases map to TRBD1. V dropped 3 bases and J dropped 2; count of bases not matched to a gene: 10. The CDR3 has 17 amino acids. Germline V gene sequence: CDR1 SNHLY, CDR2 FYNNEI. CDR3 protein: CASSDKGAVGRNQPQHF. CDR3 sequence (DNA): TGTGCCAGCAGTGATAAGGGGGCTGTGGGTCGCAATCAGCCCCAGCATTTT.